Each of the 22 T cell receptor beta chains below was sequenced from the same sample in a study of technical replicates of blood from four donors. TCRdb's table, derived via immunoSEQ multiplex PCR, lists solely in-frame clones and lacks some. The data hold tens of thousands of clones, with about 95% observed a single time. Sequenced input: T cells isolated from PBMCs. Receptors originate from a human donor in good health.

The chain recombines TRBV5-1 with TRBJ1-2, with D possibly matching TRBD1 (5 bases). V lost 4 bases, J lost 3 bases, and 16 bases lay in between. Germline lookup yields CDR1 SGHRS and CDR2 YFSETQ. The CDR3 length is 15 residues. This CDR3 is CASSPTVQSDYGYTF. CDR3 bases: TGCGCCAGCAGCCCGACAGTACAATCAGACTATGGCTACACCTTC.

This sequence joins TRBV7-3 and TRBJ1-6; 7 nucleotides align to TRBD1. The CDR3 consists of 16 residues. With V trimmed by 1 base and J by 8 bases, 8 bases remained unmatched. The germline V gene encodes CDR1 SGHTA and CDR2 FQGTGA. CDR3 nucleotides: TGTGCCAGCAGCTTAAGAGGGGGACAGAATTATTCACCCCTCCACTTT. Translated: CASSLRGGQNYSPLHF. The full variable domain, with the rest looked up from reference TRBV7-3 and TRBJ1-6, is GAGVSQTPSNKVTEKGKYVELRCDPISGHTALYWYRQSLGQGPEFLIYFQGTGAADDSGLPNDRFFAVRPEGSVSTLKIQRTERGDSAVYLCASSLRGGQNYSPLHFGNGTRLTVT.

The chain joins TRBV29-1 to TRBJ2-1, with 9 nucleotides matching TRBD2. The CDR3 is 16 residues long. V lost 6 bases and J lost 5; bases outside the gene matches: 14. Germline V gene lookup returns CDR1 SQVTM and CDR2 ANQGSEA. CDR3: CSVAPREAGGHNEQFF. For the CDR3, the DNA is TGCAGCGTGGCCCCGAGGGAAGCGGGGGGCCACAATGAGCAGTTCTTC.

This clone was seen a single time. The genes are TRBV5-5 and TRBJ1-3; D not certain. Germline V gene data show CDR1 as SGHKS and CDR2 as YYEKEE (reference sequence). Trimming stripped 0 bases from V and 0 bases from J, with 7 bases between. This CDR3 comprises 15 residues. CDR3 protein: CASSLVATSGNTIYF. In DNA, the CDR3 is TGTGCCAGCAGCTTGGTGGCCACCTCTGGAAACACCATATATTTT.

V usage is TRBV7-9 and J usage is TRBJ2-5; a weak D match, TRBD1 (5 bases). Trimming shortened V by 3 bases and J by 4 bases, and 18 bases separated the two germline ends. CDR3 length: 16 amino acids. Per germline, CDR1 SEHNR and CDR2 FQNEAQ (reference sequence). The CDR3 protein is CASSFPGAETPETQYF. The DNA for the CDR3 is TGTGCCAGCAGCTTCCCTGGGGCAGAGACGCCAGAGACCCAGTACTTC.

The V gene is TRBV29-1, the J gene TRBJ2-7; TRBD2 matches at 9 bases. The germline CDR1 and CDR2 sequences are SQVTM and ANQGSEA. This CDR3 is built from 16 residues. Trimming at V came to 4 bases and at J to 4 bases, leaving 14 bases not matched to a gene. The CDR3 DNA reads TGCAGCGTTGGGGGACATCGGCGGGAGGGTGAGTACGAGCAGTACTTC. This gives the protein CSVGGHRREGEYEQYF.

This chain joins TRBV11-1 and TRBJ2-5; D possibly corresponds to TRBD2 (6 bases). The CDR3 sequence is 12 residues long. From germline, CDR1 is SGHAT and CDR2 FQDESV (reference sequence). With 0 bases removed from V and 10 bases from J, the gap between germline ends came to 9 bases. CDR3 residues: CASSLAQAGQYF. CDR3 coding DNA: TGTGCCAGCAGCTTAGCCCAAGCGGGCCAGTACTTC.

The rearrangement links TRBV5-1 to TRBJ2-1; TRBD1 matches at 8 bases. Germline lookup yields CDR1 SGHRS and CDR2 YFSETQ. Germline trimming cut 0 bases from V and 8 bases from J; bases unmatched to any gene: 7. The CDR3 length is 15 residues. CDR3: CASSLARGRFDEQFF. CDR3 nucleotide sequence: TGCGCCAGCAGCTTGGCCAGGGGGCGGTTCGATGAGCAGTTCTTC.

The CDR3 here is CASSLEGSLAQFF. As DNA, the CDR3 is TGCGCCAGCAGCTTGGAGGGGTCCCTTGCGCAGTTCTTC. The chain recombines TRBV5-1 with TRBJ2-1, with a weak D call TRBD1 (5 bases). Germline CDR1 and CDR2: SGHRS and YFSETQ. V lost 0 bases and J 12 bases, leaving 13 bases between the germline ends. The CDR3 sequence is 13 residues long.

The chain carries TRBV9 and TRBJ2-1, with 9 bases matching TRBD2. CDR3 length: 18 amino acids. The germline gives CDR1 SGDLS, CDR2 YYNGEE. Trimming cost V 6 bases and J 0 bases; bases outside gene matches: 13. This chain's CDR3 is CASTSGGTSGFSYNEQFF. The DNA for the CDR3 is TGTGCCAGCACCAGCGGAGGCACTAGCGGGTTCTCCTACAATGAGCAGTTCTTC. Filled out from reference TRBV9 and TRBJ2-1, the complete variable domain reads DSGVTQTPKHLITATGQRVTLRCSPRSGDLSVYWYQQSLDQGLQFLIQYYNGEERAKGNILERFSAQQFPDLHSELNLSSLELGDSALYFCASTSGGTSGFSYNEQFFGPGTRLTVL.

The rearrangement joins TRBV6-5 to TRBJ1-1; TRBD1 matches 11 bases. Germline-derived CDR1 and CDR2 are MNHEY and SVGAGI. The CDR3 runs to 15 residues. The trim removed 0 bases at V and 5 bases at J, leaving 2 bases unmatched. The CDR3 DNA sequence: TGTGCCAGCAGTTACTCTGGGACAGGGGGTACTGAAGCTTTCTTT. It codes for CASSYSGTGGTEAFF.

The chain joins TRBV7-9 to TRBJ1-1; the D is unclear. Trimming pared 0 bases from V and 4 bases from J, leaving 6 bases between. Germline CDR1 reads SEHNR; CDR2 reads FQNEAQ (reference sequence). The CDR3 totals 13 residues. CDR3 coding DNA: TGTGCCAGCAGCTTAGCGGCGGGCACTGAAGCTTTCTTT. Translating it yields CASSLAAGTEAFF.

J is TRBJ2-5 and V is TRBV15, with TRBD2 as a possible D gene (6 bases). The CDR3 is 14 amino acids. The ends were cut back, 3 bases at V and 2 bases at J, with 10 bases in the middle. The germline gives CDR1 LNHNV, CDR2 YYDKDF (reference sequence). CDR3 nucleotides: TGTGCCACCAGCAGGGATCGGGGGCAAGAGACCCAGTACTTC. Amino acid sequence: CATSRDRGQETQYF.

This clone is a singleton in its sample. Here the CDR3 reads CASSRNGGTEYNEQFF. The CDR3 nucleotides read TGCGCCAGCAGTCGGAATGGAGGGACAGAATACAATGAGCAGTTCTTC. The genes are TRBV10-1 and TRBJ2-1; TRBD1 might be the D (7 bases). Trimming took 5 bases from V and 4 from J, leaving 18 bases between them. Germline V CDR1 and CDR2: WNHNN, SYGVQD (reference sequence). The CDR3 covers 16 residues.

The V gene is TRBV10-3, the J gene TRBJ2-5, with a tentative D call TRBD1 (6 bases). CDR1 is ENHRY and CDR2 is SYGVKD in the germline V gene. V lost 6 bases and J lost 3, with 14 bases in between. The CDR3 has 14 residues. CDR3 sequence reads: CAIRPGELEETQYF. The DNA of the CDR3 is TGTGCCATCAGACCAGGGGAGTTGGAAGAGACCCAGTACTTC.

This chain joins TRBV10-2 and TRBJ2-2; possible D gene TRBD2, 6 bases. Germline CDR1 and CDR2: WSHSY and SAAADI. Trimming took 4 bases from V and 6 from J, leaving 6 bases between them. This CDR3 comprises 12 residues. The CDR3: CASSGGAGELFF. The CDR3 bases are TGCGCCAGCAGTGGGGGGGCCGGGGAGCTGTTTTTT.

This chain links TRBV5-1 with TRBJ2-3; D is perhaps TRBD1 (5 bases). The V and J ends lost 0 bases and 7 bases respectively, with 21 bases between them. Germline V gene lookup returns CDR1 SGHRS and CDR2 YFSETQ. The CDR3 contains 17 residues. The CDR3: CASSLGSRASGSHTQYF. CDR3 sequence (DNA): TGCGCCAGCAGCTTGGGTAGCAGGGCTTCAGGGTCCCATACGCAGTATTTT.

The genes are TRBV9 and TRBJ2-7; weak D call: TRBD2 (5 bases). Per the germline V gene, CDR1 is SGDLS and CDR2 is YYNGEE. The CDR3 runs to 14 residues. V lost 0 bases, J lost 4 bases, and 11 bases lay in between. The CDR3 loop is CASSVARSGYEQYF. Written as DNA, the CDR3 is TGTGCCAGCAGCGTAGCGAGAAGCGGATACGAGCAGTACTTC.

V is TRBV5-1 and J is TRBJ2-7; maybe TRBD1 (5 bases). CDR3 length: 15 residues. V dropped 4 bases and J dropped 0 bases, with 14 bases sitting between them. CDR1 is SGHRS, CDR2 YFSETQ, per germline. Here the CDR3 reads CASSEGVSSSYEQYF. Here the CDR3 DNA reads TGCGCCAGCAGCGAAGGGGTGTCAAGCTCCTACGAGCAGTACTTC.

The CDR3 DNA reads TGTGCCATCAGCGGGGGTCGGTCAGATACGCAGTATTTT. It translates to CAISGGRSDTQYF. The gene calls are TRBV10-3 and TRBJ2-3, with D possibly TRBD2 on 6 matching bases. CDR1 is ENHRY and CDR2 is SYGVKD in the germline V gene. V lost 6 bases, J lost 4 bases, and 11 bases lay in between. CDR3 length: 13 residues.

The chain recombines TRBV11-3 with TRBJ2-1, with 7 positions matching TRBD1. Trimming took 4 bases from V and 3 from J; bases not matched to a gene: 3. Germline assignment: CDR1 SGHNT and CDR2 YENEEA. The CDR3 totals 14 residues. This chain's CDR3 is CASSSRTGYNEQFF. As DNA, the CDR3 is TGTGCCAGCAGCTCTCGGACAGGCTACAATGAGCAGTTCTTC.

The chain recombines TRBV5-1 with TRBJ1-1; D not certain. Germline V gene data show CDR1 as SGHRS and CDR2 as YFSETQ. The CDR3 loop spans 15 amino acids. V lost 0 bases and J 1 base, leaving 10 bases between the germline ends. This chain's CDR3 is CASSLVYRKNTEAFF. The CDR3 DNA follows: TGCGCCAGCAGCTTGGTGTACAGAAAGAACACTGAAGCTTTCTTT.